A selection of T cell receptor beta chains follows, all from one sample in a study of CD8+ T cells in alopecia areata. Generated by immunoSEQ multiplex PCR, the TCRdb table keeps only in-frame clones and is missing some. The data show about 11,000 clones, approximately 59% seen once. Sequenced material: skin, taken at week 0. Source of these receptors: a human donor with alopecia areata. Each CDR3 is given with its conserved first and last residue. The order of the fields is J gene, V gene, D gene, clone size, CDR3 protein, CDR3 DNA. The D gene is left open where the match is weak. Not all rows give a size; the values are once, few, many and, for expanded clones, a class.

TRBJ1-6	TRBV30	-	-	CAWVPEAEGGSPLHF	TGTGCCTGGGTTCCCGAGGCAGAAGGAGGTTCACCCCTCCACTTT
TRBJ2-4	TRBV19	TRBD1	once	CASNGQGAIGKNIQYF	TGTGCCAGTAATGGACAGGGGGCCATTGGCAAAAACATTCAATACTTC
TRBJ2-1	TRBV30	TRBD2	-	CASAAGGFLNEQFF	TGTGCCTCGGCAGCGGGAGGGTTCCTTAATGAGCAGTTCTTC
TRBJ1-2	TRBV7-6	TRBD1	once	CASSSLGQGWGYTF	TGTGCCAGCAGCTCTCTGGGACAGGGGTGGGGCTACACCTTC
TRBJ1-3	TRBV6-6	-	-	CASSGSGNTIYF	TGTGCCAGCAGCGGGAGCGGAAACACCATATATTTT
TRBJ1-2	TRBV6-6	-	medium-sized	CASGTPGPYGYTF	TGTGCCAGCGGCACCCCGGGCCCCTATGGCTACACCTTC
TRBJ1-1	TRBV19	-	few	CASSMSENTEAFF	TGTGCCAGTAGTATGTCGGAGAACACTGAAGCTTTCTTT
TRBJ1-6	TRBV5-1	-	once	CASSLQGGNSPLHF	TGCGCCAGCAGCTTGCAGGGAGGGAATTCACCCCTCCACTTT
TRBJ1-2	TRBV6-5	TRBD1	-	CASGGQGFYGYTF	TGTGCCAGCGGAGGACAGGGGTTCTATGGCTACACCTTC
TRBJ2-7	TRBV6-5	-	-	CASSYYGAAYYEQYF	TGTGCCAGCAGTTACTACGGGGCAGCGTACTACGAGCAGTACTTC
TRBJ2-7	TRBV30	-	few	CAWNREVSHEQYF	TGTGCCTGGAACAGAGAAGTATCCCACGAGCAGTACTTC
TRBJ2-3	TRBV10-3	-	few	CAIARLVTDTQYF	TGTGCCATCGCTCGACTAGTGACAGATACGCAGTATTTT
TRBJ2-7	TRBV28	-	few	CASSSILPGPSSYEQYF	TGTGCCAGCAGTTCCATCTTACCCGGACCTTCCTCCTACGAGCAGTACTTC
TRBJ2-7	TRBV10-3	-	-	CAISEKGSSYEQYF	TGTGCCATCAGTGAAAAGGGCTCCTCCTACGAGCAGTACTTC
TRBJ2-7	TRBV30	-	-	CAWSRVTGYEQYF	TGTGCCTGGAGTAGGGTTACTGGGTACGAGCAGTACTTC
TRBJ2-3	TRBV5-4	TRBD2	-	CASTLRLAGGSDTQYF	TGTGCCAGCACCCTCCGACTAGCGGGGGGATCAGATACGCAGTATTTT
TRBJ2-1	TRBV9	TRBD2	-	CASSVSGRRFRNEQFF	TGTGCCAGCAGCGTGAGCGGGAGGCGGTTTCGGAATGAGCAGTTCTTC
TRBJ2-7	TRBV18	TRBD2	few	CASSPTTSGLEGEQYF	TGTGCCAGCTCACCCACTACGAGCGGACTAGAGGGCGAGCAGTACTTC
TRBJ2-1	TRBV2	-	-	CASSEGSLLAYEQFF	TGTGCCAGCAGTGAAGGTTCGTTACTGGCGTATGAGCAGTTCTTC
TRBJ1-6	TRBV5-6	-	-	CASSGNDVFPYNSPLHF	TGTGCCAGCAGCGGGAACGACGTCTTCCCCTATAATTCACCCCTCCACTTT
TRBJ1-4	TRBV7-9	-	once	CASSPGRELNEKLFF	TGTGCCAGCAGCCCTGGGAGAGAGCTTAATGAAAAACTGTTTTTT
TRBJ1-1	TRBV4-1	-	-	CASSQDQKNTEAFF	TGCGCCAGCAGCCAAGATCAGAAGAACACTGAAGCTTTCTTT
TRBJ2-6	TRBV4-3	-	few	CASSQDLSSGANVLTF	TGCGCCAGCAGCCAGGACCTTAGCTCTGGGGCCAACGTCCTGACTTTC
TRBJ2-6	TRBV7-9	-	-	CASSGTGLTGANVLTF	TGTGCCAGCAGCGGAACAGGGCTAACTGGGGCCAACGTCCTGACTTTC
TRBJ2-3	TRBV11-2	-	-	CASSLSVDTQYF	TGTGCCAGCAGCTTATCCGTTGATACGCAGTATTTT
TRBJ1-2	TRBV5-1	TRBD1	-	CASSLTGGQGNYGYTF	TGCGCCAGCAGCCTGACGGGGGGACAGGGGAATTATGGCTACACCTTC
TRBJ1-5	TRBV28	-	-	CASSFERAPGGNQPQHF	TGTGCCAGCAGTTTTGAGAGGGCTCCTGGGGGCAATCAGCCCCAGCATTTT
TRBJ1-5	TRBV6-5	TRBD1	-	CASRTGRGRNQPQHF	TGTGCCAGCAGAACTGGGAGGGGGCGCAATCAGCCCCAGCATTTT
TRBJ1-1	TRBV11-3	TRBD1	few	CASSTRGGSEAFF	TGTGCCAGCAGCACCAGGGGGGGATCCGAAGCTTTCTTT
TRBJ2-3	TRBV6-5	-	few	CASSPTEDTQYF	TGTGCCAGCAGTCCGACTGAAGATACGCAGTATTTT
TRBJ2-3	TRBV12-5	TRBD2	-	CASDHSGGMNTDTQYF	TGTGCTAGTGACCATAGCGGGGGGATGAACACAGATACGCAGTATTTT
TRBJ1-2	TRBV6-1	-	medium-sized	CASSEGWGSGYTF	TGTGCCAGCAGTGAAGGGTGGGGCTCTGGCTACACCTTC
TRBJ1-1	TRBV5-8	-	-	CASSFRTLEAFF	TGTGCCAGCAGCTTTAGGACATTAGAAGCTTTCTTT
TRBJ1-2	TRBV6-5	-	-	CASSETDRIYGYTF	TGTGCCAGCAGTGAAACAGACAGGATCTATGGCTACACCTTC
TRBJ1-2	TRBV18	TRBD1	-	CASSPVLPGQGNGYTF	TGTGCCAGCTCACCGGTCCTACCGGGACAGGGGAATGGCTACACCTTC
TRBJ2-5	TRBV7-3	TRBD1	-	CASSRGGTGHQETQYF	TGTGCCAGCAGCCGGGGTGGGACAGGGCACCAAGAGACCCAGTACTTC
TRBJ2-2	TRBV9	-	-	CASSPLKDLPGELFF	TGTGCCAGCAGCCCCCTTAAGGACCTCCCCGGGGAGCTGTTTTTT